Given below is one T cell receptor beta chain in context. Its antigen is not identified. This sample was included in a study of cytomegalovirus exposure and HLA in healthy donors. Findings of the study overall: Earlier results showed most TCR beta V segments being productive about 87% or about 30% of the time. Presence/absence results assume similar sequencing depth per donor, which may not hold.

Unrecorded immune exposure was likely among donors, who were nominally healthy when sampled. This PCR relied on a set of 60 Vbeta primers and 13 Jbeta primers. Sequencing used immunoSEQ multiplex PCR; TCRdb keeps in-frame clones, though not all of them. The sample shows about 180,000 clones, around 73% of them seen only once. CDR3 size: 15 residues. Germline assignment: CDR1 SGHNT and CDR2 YYREEE (reference sequence). V was cut by 4 bases and J by 5 bases, with 18 bases left in between. The receptor's source is a man aged 55 to 70 in good health and CMV-seronegative. Sequenced sample: PBMCs. The genes are TRBV5-4 and TRBJ2-5; TRBD2 might be the D (6 bases). CDR3 coding DNA: TGTGCCAGCAGCCCCTATTGGGGGGAAGGGGAGACCCAGTACTTC. It yields the protein CASSPYWGEGETQYF.